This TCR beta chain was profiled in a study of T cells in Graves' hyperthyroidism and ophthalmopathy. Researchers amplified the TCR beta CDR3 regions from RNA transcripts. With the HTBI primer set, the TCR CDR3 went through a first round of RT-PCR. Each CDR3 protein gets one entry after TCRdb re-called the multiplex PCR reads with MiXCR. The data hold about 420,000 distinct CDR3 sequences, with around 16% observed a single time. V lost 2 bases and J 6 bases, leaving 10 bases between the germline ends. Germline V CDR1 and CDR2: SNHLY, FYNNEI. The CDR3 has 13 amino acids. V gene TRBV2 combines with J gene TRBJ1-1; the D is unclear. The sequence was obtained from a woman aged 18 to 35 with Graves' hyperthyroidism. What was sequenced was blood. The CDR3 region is CASSESPGSEAFF. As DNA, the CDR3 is TGTGCCAGCAGTGAATCGCCCGGGTCTGAAGCTTTCTTT.